This TCR beta chain is from a study of CD8+ T cells in alopecia areata. Study-level points and caveats: In patients, TCRs were shared less clearly than in mice, and HLA may possibly be involved. Many expanded lesional clones stayed in scalp and blood while on tofacitinib.

Extracted RNA was reverse transcribed into cDNA, the sequencing template. TCRdb keeps only in-frame clones here, not all; method: immunoSEQ multiplex PCR. The data contain some 45,000 clones, roughly 92% of them singletons. Comments on this clone: The antigen is unknown.

V was clipped by 5 bases and J by 0 bases; unmatched bases: 3. The length of the CDR3 is 14 residues. The V gene's germline CDR1 is WSHSY and CDR2 SAAADI. The treatment was: oral pan-JAK inhibitor, 5-10 mg twice daily. Source: CD8+ T cells sorted from blood, taken at week 24, from a patient treated with tofacitinib. The sequence was collected from a human donor with alopecia areata. The chain uses TRBV10-2 and TRBJ2-7; 8 bases agree with TRBD2. CDR3 DNA: TGCGCCAGCAGTTTAGCGGGGAGCTCCTACGAGCAGTACTTC. Residues: CASSLAGSSYEQYF.